The 19 T cell receptor beta chains in this list originate from one sample, sequenced in a study of blood T cell repertoires in COVID-19. The repertoire was sequenced with immunoSEQ multiplex PCR; TCRdb's copy has only in-frame clones and lacks some. The sample has about 300,000 clones; 85% to 90% are singletons. What was sequenced was peripheral blood. Receptors were obtained from a woman in her twenties or thirties with COVID-19, enrolled during active disease.

This chain joins TRBV5-1 and TRBJ1-5; D is unclear. Germline V gene lookup returns CDR1 SGHRS and CDR2 YFSETQ. Trimming stripped 7 bases from V and 0 bases from J, with 8 bases between. CDR3 length: 13 residues. This CDR3 is CASSEYSNQPQHF. The CDR3 nucleotides are TGCGCCAGCTCAGAATATAGCAATCAGCCCCAGCATTTT.

V gene TRBV7-9 combines with J gene TRBJ1-4; 7 nucleotides agree with TRBD1. There are 11 residues in the CDR3. Germline CDR1 SEHNR, CDR2 FQNEAQ (reference sequence). After removal of 8 bases from V and 6 bases from J, the junction contained 0 bases not matched to a gene. The CDR3 sequence: CASQGDEKLFF. Written as DNA, the CDR3 is TGTGCCAGCCAGGGGGATGAAAAACTGTTTTTT.

The rearrangement links TRBV10-3 to TRBJ1-2; the D is unclear. Germline CDR1 is ENHRY and CDR2 is SYGVKD. The CDR3 runs 16 residues. V dropped 6 bases and J dropped 2 bases, with 19 bases sitting between them. CDR3 residues: CAISPQVDRGNYGYTF. CDR3 DNA sequence: TGTGCCATCAGCCCCCAGGTCGATCGTGGAAACTATGGCTACACCTTC.

This rearrangement joins TRBV4-2 to TRBJ1-6; D call uncertain. Between the trimmed V and J ends, which lost 2 bases and 5 bases, there was a span of 7 bases. The CDR3 sequence is 14 residues long. CDR1 LGHNA and CDR2 YNFKEQ come from the germline V gene. The CDR3 loop is CASSQIQHNSPLHF. CDR3 nucleotide sequence: TGTGCCAGCAGCCAAATACAGCATAATTCACCCCTCCACTTT.

This chain joins TRBV27 and TRBJ1-1; a possible D gene is TRBD1 (5 bases). CDR1 is MNHEY, CDR2 SMNVEV, per germline (reference sequence). V was cut by 2 bases and J by 4 bases, with 11 bases left in between. The CDR3 length is 14 residues. DNA for the CDR3: TGTGCCAGCAGTTTAATCCAGGGCGCCACTGAAGCTTTCTTT. Residues: CASSLIQGATEAFF.

The chain carries TRBV6-2 or TRBV6-3 and TRBJ2-7; D is perhaps TRBD2 (5 bases). From germline, CDR1 is MNHEY and CDR2 SVGEGT. The V and J ends lost 2 bases and 2 bases respectively, with 10 bases between them. CDR3 size: 14 residues. The CDR3 is CASSYEVGAYEQYF. CDR3 coding DNA: TGTGCCAGCAGTTACGAGGTCGGGGCCTACGAGCAGTACTTC.

The rearrangement joins TRBV7-6 to TRBJ2-1; tentative D call: TRBD2 (5 bases). This CDR3 has 15 amino acids. V was pared by 0 bases and J by 4 bases, with 10 bases between. Per germline, CDR1 SGHVS and CDR2 FNYEAQ. The CDR3 sequence: CASSLATPGYNEQFF. CDR3 in DNA: TGTGCCAGCAGCTTAGCTACCCCGGGATACAATGAGCAGTTCTTC. Variable domain in full (rest from reference TRBV7-6 and TRBJ2-1): GAGVSQSPRYKVTKRGQDVALRCDPISGHVSLYWYRQALGQGPEFLTYFNYEAQQDKSGLPNDRFSAERPEGSISTLTIQRTEQRDSAMYRCASSLATPGYNEQFFGPGTRLTVL.

The rearrangement joins TRBV4-3 to TRBJ2-1; D unclear. CDR1 is LGHNA, CDR2 YSLEER, per germline. This CDR3 region has 14 residues. The germline V and J ends were trimmed by 0 bases and 4 bases, with 7 bases remaining between them. This CDR3 reads CASSQETEYNEQFF. CDR3 nucleotide sequence: TGCGCCAGCAGCCAAGAGACGGAGTACAATGAGCAGTTCTTC.

The chain recombines TRBV7-9 with TRBJ1-6; TRBD1 agrees at 8 bases. In germline, CDR1 is SEHNR, CDR2 FQNEAQ (reference sequence). J was trimmed by 7 bases and V by 6 bases; bases with no gene match: 11. The CDR3 loop spans 16 amino acids. This CDR3 reads CASSRAGGRGNSPLHF. The CDR3 coding sequence is TGTGCCAGCAGTCGAGCAGGGGGCAGGGGAAATTCACCCCTCCACTTT. Drawing the rest from reference TRBV7-9 and TRBJ1-6, the complete variable domain is DTGVSQNPRHKITKRGQNVTFRCDPISEHNRLYWYRQTLGQGPEFLTYFQNEAQLEKSRLLSDRFSAERPKGSFSTLEIQRTEQGDSAMYLCASSRAGGRGNSPLHFGNGTRLTVT.

This chain links TRBV6-5 with TRBJ2-3, with D possibly TRBD2 on 6 matching bases. Germline V CDR1 and CDR2: MNHEY, SVGAGI. The CDR3 totals 16 residues. Trimming took 0 bases from V and 5 from J, leaving 15 bases between them. The CDR3 DNA is TGTGCCAGCAGTTACTCCGCGGGGTCACCCGGAGATACGCAGTATTTT. Translation gives CASSYSAGSPGDTQYF.

The rearrangement joins TRBV5-4 to TRBJ2-7; 11 bases map to TRBD1. Germline V gene lookup returns CDR1 SGHNT and CDR2 YYREEE (reference sequence). V gave up 4 bases and J gave up 4 bases; unmatched junction bases: 4. This CDR3 comprises 14 residues. The CDR3 sequence: CASSRGTGGYEQYF. The CDR3 region has the DNA TGTGCCAGCAGCCGTGGGACAGGGGGGTACGAGCAGTACTTC.

The chain is built from TRBV5-5 and TRBJ1-2, with 7 bases aligning to TRBD1. Germline V gene sequence: CDR1 SGHKS, CDR2 YYEKEE (reference sequence). This CDR3 comprises 16 residues. The junction had 7 bases not matched to a gene; V was cut back by 0 bases and J by 2 bases. The CDR3: CASSLAEGTANYGYTF. The CDR3, as DNA: TGTGCCAGCAGCTTGGCCGAGGGGACAGCCAACTATGGCTACACCTTC.

This sequence joins TRBV6-5 and TRBJ1-6; D gene uncertain. Germline lookup yields CDR1 MNHEY and CDR2 SVGAGI. V was clipped by 1 base and J by 7 bases, with 11 bases between them. The CDR3 length is 15 residues. The CDR3 sequence: CASSYFPSLNSPLHF. Here the CDR3 DNA reads TGTGCCAGCAGTTACTTCCCCTCCCTAAATTCACCCCTCCACTTT.

CDR3 DNA sequence: TGTGCCAGTAAGCCGGGACAGGGGAATGAAAAACTGTTTTTT. It translates to CASKPGQGNEKLFF. The chain combines TRBV2 with TRBJ1-4, with TRBD1 matching over 10 bases. In germline, CDR1 is SNHLY, CDR2 FYNNEI. V trimming: 9 bases; J trimming: 5 bases; junction bases outside the gene matches: 6. The CDR3 covers 14 residues.

J is TRBJ2-7 and V is TRBV16, with TRBD2 matching 7 bases. CDR1 KGHSY and CDR2 FQNENV come from the germline V gene. Unmatched junction bases numbered 1, after V lost 0 bases and J lost 5 bases. The length of the CDR3 is 13 residues. The chain's CDR3 is CASSQSGGNEQYF. CDR3 bases: TGTGCCAGCAGCCAATCGGGAGGGAACGAGCAGTACTTC. Filled out from reference TRBV16 and TRBJ2-7, the complete variable domain reads GEEVAQTPKHLVRGEGQKAKLYCAPIKGHSYVFWYQQVLKNEFKFLISFQNENVFDETGMPKERFSAKCLPNSPCSLEIQATKLEDSAVYFCASSQSGGNEQYFGPGTRLTVT.

The chain carries TRBV2 and TRBJ1-2; 7 positions match TRBD1. After removal of 7 bases from V and 7 bases from J, the junction contained 9 bases not matched to a gene. This CDR3 contains 13 residues. Germline V gives CDR1 SNHLY, CDR2 FYNNEI. CDR3 bases: TGTGCCAGCAATCTTTCAGGGGGTCGTGGCTACACCTTC. Its translation is CASNLSGGRGYTF.

This chain joins TRBV6-4 and TRBJ2-3; no clear D gene. This CDR3 comprises 13 residues. V lost 6 bases and J 1 base, leaving 8 bases between the germline ends. Looked up from germline, CDR1 is MRHNA and CDR2 is SNTAGT. CDR3 residues: CASSATGTDTQYF. The CDR3 nucleotides are TGTGCCAGCAGCGCCACGGGCACAGATACGCAGTATTTT.

V usage is TRBV5-4 and J usage is TRBJ2-2, with D unresolved. Between the trimmed V and J ends, which lost 7 bases and 0 bases, there was a span of 4 bases. Germline-derived CDR1 and CDR2 are SGHNT and YYREEE (reference sequence). This CDR3 contains 12 residues. CDR3 nucleotides: TGTGCCAGCTCTTCGAACACCGGGGAGCTGTTTTTT. It is translated as CASSSNTGELFF.

The CDR3 sequence is CASRLRQFPEAFF. The CDR3 DNA is TGTGCCAGCAGACTAAGACAGTTTCCTGAAGCTTTCTTT. V usage is TRBV6-5 and J usage is TRBJ1-1; TRBD1 is a possible D gene (5 bases). Germline V lookup: CDR1 MNHEY, CDR2 SVGAGI. Between the trimmed V and J ends, which lost 6 bases and 6 bases, there was a span of 14 bases. This CDR3 is built from 13 residues.